This TCR beta chain comes out of a study of blood T cell repertoires in COVID-19. The germline V and J ends were trimmed by 0 bases and 8 bases, with 16 bases remaining between them. Germline V gives CDR1 LGHNA, CDR2 YSLEER. This CDR3 spans 15 amino acids. Clones were read by immunoSEQ multiplex PCR, and TCRdb kept only the in-frame ones, dropping some. The table has 250,000 to 350,000 clones, 88% seen once; the top ten hold about 11%. Sequenced input: peripheral blood. The chain joins TRBV4-3 to TRBJ1-2; D is unclear. This clonotype originated in a woman in her thirties with COVID-19, enrolled during active disease. The CDR3 DNA reads TGCGCCAGCAGCCAAGAGGTAACCCTAGGTCCAGGCTACACCTTC. Protein product: CASSQEVTLGPGYTF.